Presented here are 21 T cell receptor beta chains from one specimen sequenced in a study of blood T cell repertoires in COVID-19 (dated by TCRdb to about 2020). The library relied on the immunoSEQ multiplex PCR assay. Imported from immuneACCESS, the table was reduced by TCRdb to in-frame sequences with V and J called. These copies leave out some clones; in studies compared against another copy, an unresolved V gene accounts for under half, and the cause of the remainder is not known. This sample is represented by 65,000 to 70,000 clones; under 95% of them were singletons. The ten largest account for approximately 2.9% of the sample. The source material was peripheral blood. All receptors come from a man between 65 and 80 years old with active COVID-19.

This sequence joins TRBV6-5 and TRBJ1-5; D might be TRBD1 (5 bases). Trimming shortened V by 7 bases and J by 6 bases, and 19 bases separated the two germline ends. The CDR3 totals 15 residues. Germline CDR1 MNHEY, CDR2 SVGAGI. The CDR3 DNA sequence: TGTGCCAGCACCACGACTGGGGGAGGAAGTCAGCCCCAGCATTTT. It yields the protein CASTTTGGGSQPQHF.

The chain links TRBV10-3 to TRBJ1-3; D uncertain. This CDR3 is 14 amino acids long. CDR1 is ENHRY, CDR2 SYGVKD, per germline. Trimming took off 5 bases at V and 0 bases at J, with 8 bases between the two ends. The CDR3 here is CAISQPSSGNTIYF. The CDR3 nucleotides read TGTGCCATCAGTCAACCGAGCTCTGGAAACACCATATATTTT.

The V and J genes are TRBV7-2 and TRBJ2-7; unclear D gene. The V and J ends lost 3 bases and 7 bases respectively, with 10 bases between them. The CDR3 is 12 residues long. Germline V gene sequence: CDR1 SGHTA, CDR2 FQGNSA. CDR3 sequence reads: CASSLVAGEQYF. The DNA of the CDR3 is TGTGCCAGCAGCTTGGTTGCAGGAGAGCAGTACTTC.

The J gene is TRBJ2-7, the V gene TRBV7-8, with TRBD2 as a possible D gene (5 bases). The CDR3 extends over 14 amino acids. CDR1 is SGHVS, CDR2 FQNEAQ, per germline. The ends were cut back, 4 bases at V and 1 base at J, with 11 bases in the middle. The CDR3 protein is CASSSGGGSYEQYF. The CDR3 DNA reads TGTGCCAGCAGCTCCGGTGGAGGATCCTACGAGCAGTACTTC.

This rearrangement joins TRBV5-1 to TRBJ1-4, with no clear D. CDR1 is SGHRS and CDR2 is YFSETQ in the germline V gene. This CDR3 contains 13 residues. Trimming shortened V by 0 bases and J by 4 bases, and 4 bases separated the two germline ends. CDR3 coding DNA: TGCGCCAGCAGCTTGGGTAATAATGAAAAACTGTTTTTT. Residues: CASSLGNNEKLFF.

The chain has TRBV6-5 and TRBJ2-1; D might be TRBD1 (5 bases). The germline V and J ends were trimmed by 6 bases and 4 bases, with 13 bases remaining between them. Germline lookup yields CDR1 MNHEY and CDR2 SVGAGI. The CDR3 is 14 residues long. The CDR3 region is CASRGRASYNEQFF. The CDR3 DNA is TGTGCCAGCAGGGGCAGGGCGTCTTACAATGAGCAGTTCTTC.

The CDR3 region has the DNA TGTGCCAGCAGCCGGGGGGCTGGGGCCAACGTCCTGACTTTC. It is translated as CASSRGAGANVLTF. The V gene is TRBV6-5, the J gene TRBJ2-6; TRBD2 matches 7 bases. Germline assignment: CDR1 MNHEY and CDR2 SVGAGI. V gave up 6 bases and J gave up 2 bases; unmatched junction bases: 1. CDR3 length: 14 residues.

The chain employs TRBV19 and TRBJ1-1; 8 bases align to TRBD1. Trimming took 5 bases from V and 9 from J; bases not matched to a gene: 5. Germline CDR1 and CDR2: LNHDA and SQIVND (reference sequence). The CDR3 is 12 amino acids. In DNA, the CDR3 is TGTGCCAGTAGTGTAAGACAGGGGAAAGCTTTCTTT. It specifies CASSVRQGKAFF. Full variable domain (rest looked up from reference TRBV19 and TRBJ1-1): DGGITQSPKYLFRKEGQNVTLSCEQNLNHDAMYWYRQDPGQGLRLIYYSQIVNDFQKGDIAEGYSVSREKKESFPLTVTSAQKNPTAFYLCASSVRQGKAFFGQGTRLTVV.

CDR3 coding DNA: TGTGCCAGCAGCTTAGATGGAGGGGGCGACACTGAAGCTTTCTTT. Its protein is CASSLDGGGDTEAFF. The J gene is TRBJ1-1, the V gene TRBV11-3; TRBD1 matches 7 bases. Germline V lookup: CDR1 SGHNT, CDR2 YENEEA. V was pared by 0 bases and J by 3 bases, with 4 bases of the junction left unmatched. The length of the CDR3 is 15 residues.

This chain connects TRBV4-1 to TRBJ2-1; tentatively, D is TRBD2 (5 bases). V lost 1 base and J lost 4, with 11 bases in between. CDR1 and CDR2 from the germline V gene are MGHRA and YSYEKL. This CDR3 comprises 15 residues. CDR3 nucleotides: TGCGCCAGCAGCCAAGCGGGGTTAGATTACAATGAGCAGTTCTTC. Translated: CASSQAGLDYNEQFF.

The CDR3: CASNLPGEVGEAFF. The CDR3 DNA reads as TGTGCCAGCAACCTCCCTGGGGAGGTCGGTGAAGCTTTCTTT. The chain employs TRBV5-6 and TRBJ1-1; no clear D. Trimming left V 6 bases short and J 7 bases short, with 19 bases between. The CDR3 loop spans 14 amino acids. Germline assignment: CDR1 SGHDT and CDR2 YYEEEE.

This chain links TRBV6-5 with TRBJ2-7; 8 bases line up with TRBD1. After removal of 4 bases from V and 3 bases from J, the junction contained 8 bases not matched to a gene. The CDR3 length is 15 residues. Germline CDR1 MNHEY, CDR2 SVGAGI. CDR3 amino acids: CASSSATGALYEQYF. CDR3 DNA: TGTGCCAGCAGTTCAGCGACAGGGGCCCTCTACGAGCAGTACTTC.

V and J are TRBV19 and TRBJ2-7; possibly TRBD2 for D (6 bases). This CDR3 region has 14 residues. Trimming removed 10 bases at V and 3 bases at J, with 19 bases between. Per the germline V gene, CDR1 is LNHDA and CDR2 is SQIVND (reference sequence). The CDR3: CAIMSDRRDYEQYF. The CDR3 nucleotides read TGTGCCATCATGTCCGACCGGAGGGACTACGAGCAGTACTTC. Filled out from reference TRBV19 and TRBJ2-7, the complete variable domain reads DGGITQSPKYLFRKEGQNVTLSCEQNLNHDAMYWYRQDPGQGLRLIYYSQIVNDFQKGDIAEGYSVSREKKESFPLTVTSAQKNPTAFYLCAIMSDRRDYEQYFGPGTRLTVT.

This clone was seen more than once but under ten times. The chain uses TRBV4-2 and TRBJ1-2, with D hard to call. The V end lost 3 bases, the J end lost 2 bases, and 13 bases lay between the germline ends. The CDR3 contains 15 residues. Germline-derived CDR1 and CDR2 are LGHNA and YNFKEQ. DNA for the CDR3: TGTGCCAGCAGCCAGGGAGCAGGTGGGAACTATGGCTACACCTTC. This encodes CASSQGAGGNYGYTF.

The rearrangement uses TRBV5-8 and TRBJ2-3, with 7 bases aligning to TRBD2. The CDR3 has 14 amino acids. V dropped 5 bases and J dropped 3; count of bases not matched to a gene: 6. Germline-derived CDR1 and CDR2 are SGHTS and YDEGEE. CDR3 region: CASSLRTSTDTQYF. The CDR3 coding sequence is TGTGCCAGCAGTCTTAGGACTAGTACAGATACGCAGTATTTT.

V usage is TRBV7-6 and J usage is TRBJ2-2; TRBD2 matches 7 bases. The CDR3 has 14 residues. The germline V gene has CDR1 SGHVS and CDR2 FNYEAQ. Unmatched junction bases numbered 8, after V lost 6 bases and J lost 7 bases. The CDR3: CASRGSGAGGELFF. The CDR3 DNA follows: TGTGCCAGCAGGGGCAGCGGGGCGGGCGGGGAGCTGTTTTTT.

The chain uses TRBV19 and TRBJ2-1, with TRBD1 identical over 9 bases. CDR1 and CDR2 from the germline V gene are LNHDA and SQIVND (reference sequence). With 4 bases clipped from V and 0 bases from J, the junction kept 13 bases outside the gene matches. The CDR3 runs 19 residues. Here the CDR3 DNA reads TGTGCCAGTAGTACCTCCGGGACAGGGCTCCTGAGCTCCTACAATGAGCAGTTCTTC. This sequence encodes CASSTSGTGLLSSYNEQFF.

V is TRBV27 and J is TRBJ2-1, with 8 bases fitting TRBD2. Germline CDR1 MNHEY, CDR2 SMNVEV (reference sequence). This CDR3 region has 14 residues. Trimming took 9 bases from V and 3 from J; bases not matched to a gene: 7. This CDR3 reads CASWGTSGYNEQFF. DNA for the CDR3: TGTGCCAGTTGGGGAACTAGCGGCTACAATGAGCAGTTCTTC.

The chain has TRBV2 and TRBJ1-4; TRBD1 agrees at 7 bases. This CDR3 comprises 14 residues. The V gene's germline CDR1 is SNHLY and CDR2 FYNNEI. Losses at the gene ends were 6 bases for V and 5 bases for J; bases not matched to a gene: 6. The CDR3 loop is CASRGDSRNEKLFF. CDR3 bases: TGTGCCAGCAGGGGGGACAGCCGGAATGAAAAACTGTTTTTT.

This clone was picked up one time. The rearrangement uses TRBV11-3 and TRBJ2-6, with 8 bases aligning to TRBD1. V shed 4 bases and J 3 bases; nucleotides not matched to a gene: 14. The CDR3 is 19 residues long. Per germline, CDR1 SGHNT and CDR2 YENEEA. DNA of the CDR3: TGTGCCAGCAGCTCACTTCGTGGGACAGGCGACGGTGGGGCCAACGTCCTGACTTTC. Amino acid sequence: CASSSLRGTGDGGANVLTF.

The chain joins TRBV28 to TRBJ1-4; unclear D gene. The CDR3 spans 15 residues. CDR1 and CDR2 (germline): MDHEN, SYDVKM. V shed 5 bases and J shed 4 bases, with 14 bases lying between them. The CDR3 region has the DNA TGTGCCAGCAGTACCCCGTCGGGAGTTAATGAAAAACTGTTTTTT. Translating it yields CASSTPSGVNEKLFF.